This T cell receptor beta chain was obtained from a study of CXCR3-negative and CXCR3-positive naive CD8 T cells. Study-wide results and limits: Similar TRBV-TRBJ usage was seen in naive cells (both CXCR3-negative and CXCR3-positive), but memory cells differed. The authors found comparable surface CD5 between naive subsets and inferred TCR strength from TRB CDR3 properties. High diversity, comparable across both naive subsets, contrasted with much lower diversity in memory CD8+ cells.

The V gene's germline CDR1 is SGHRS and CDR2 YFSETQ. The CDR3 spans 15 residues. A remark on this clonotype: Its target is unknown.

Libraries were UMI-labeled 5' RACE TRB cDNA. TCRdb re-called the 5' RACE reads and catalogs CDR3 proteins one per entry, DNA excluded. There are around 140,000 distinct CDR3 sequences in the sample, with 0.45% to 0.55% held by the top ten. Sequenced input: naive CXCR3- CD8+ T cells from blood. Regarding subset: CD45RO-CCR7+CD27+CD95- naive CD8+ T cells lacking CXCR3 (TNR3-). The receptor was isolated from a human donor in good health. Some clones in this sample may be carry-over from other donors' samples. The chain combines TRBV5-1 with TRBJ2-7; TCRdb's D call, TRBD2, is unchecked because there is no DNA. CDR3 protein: CASTPGRESPYEQYF.